This T cell receptor beta chain stems from a study of T-cell memory formation after mild COVID-19. General study findings and limits: Later expanders leaned CD4+, whereas clones that contracted between day 15 and 85 were balanced CD4/CD8. Among CD4+ contracting clones, most were CM and EM, and CD8+ ones EMRA. Memory sampled before infection contained some responding clones, suggesting cross-reactive memory joined.

CDR3 length: 13 amino acids. V dropped 3 bases and J dropped 9 bases, with 11 bases sitting between them. TCRdb processed the 5' RACE reads anew with MiXCR; each CDR3 protein has one entry. Found here are about 240,000 distinct CDR3 sequences, 8% to 9.5% of them singletons; the top ten hold under 25%. Details on this clonotype: Its target is not known.

The gene calls are TRBV12-3 or TRBV12-4 and TRBJ2-2; no firm D call. The source material was PBMCs or a T cell subset sorted from them (not recorded which). The TCR originated in a man aged 18 to 30 who had mild COVID-19 (a few samples of this study predate the infection). Cell type and time point are not known. The chain's CDR3 is CASSFLGVRELFF. CDR3 DNA: TGTGCCAGCAGTTTCTTGGGCGTCCGGGAGCTGTTTTTT.